This T cell receptor beta chain was profiled in a study of long-term antiretroviral therapy in people with HIV. Broader study findings: Repertoires from HIV showed CDR3 length ranges narrower than those of controls. Dominance of pre-ART expanded clones persisted, fluctuating and often declining after ART.

Comments on this clone: Its antigen is not identified.

Running of the v3.0 immunoSEQ assay took place at survey level. Sequencing was directed toward about 40,000-50,000 T-cell genomes in each sample. Repertoires were generated with immunoSEQ multiplex PCR, while TCRdb's copy carries only in-frame clones and drops some. Among some 7,900 clones, 78% were seen once, and the ten largest hold more than 20%. Every single participant having HIV got treatment inside the United States. The V end was cut by 5 bases, the J end by 5 bases, with 14 bases between. The CDR3 is 14 residues long. Looked up from germline, CDR1 is SEHNR and CDR2 is FQNEAQ (reference sequence).

The receptor was derived from a man aged 40-49 years with HIV. The J gene is TRBJ2-3, the V gene TRBV7-9; unclear D gene. The input for sequencing was unsorted PBMCs, taken 0.6 years before starting antiretroviral therapy. The CDR3 nucleotides read TGTGCCAGCAGCCTGGACCGGAACCTAGATACGCAGTATTTT. Amino acid sequence: CASSLDRNLDTQYF.